Below, 32 T cell receptor beta chains from the same sample are listed, as sequenced in a study of OX40 agonist ivuxolimab in advanced cancers. The protocol used for the library was the immunoSEQ multiplex PCR assay. TCRdb re-hosts the immuneACCESS table, in-frame sequences only. Its copies lack some clones; in the studies checked, an unresolved V gene accounts for under half of them, and the cause for the rest is not known. For this sample the table gives tens of thousands of clones, of which approximately 90% were detected only once. The ten largest account for less than 0.6% of the sample. The input for sequencing was CD4+ or CD8+ T cells sorted from blood, taken in a trial of the OX40 agonist ivuxolimab. The source of these receptors is an adult with an advanced solid tumor such as melanoma, head and neck, liver or kidney cancer.

The genes are TRBV19 and TRBJ1-2; possibly TRBD1 for D (5 bases). Germline V CDR1 and CDR2: LNHDA, SQIVND (reference sequence). The CDR3 covers 13 residues. Trimming cost V 8 bases and J 6 bases, with 16 bases left between them. The CDR3 sequence: CASHKGGEHGYTF. CDR3 coding DNA: TGTGCCAGTCACAAGGGAGGGGAGCATGGCTACACCTTC.

V and J are TRBV5-1 and TRBJ1-1, with unresolved D. The CDR3 has 14 residues. Germline CDR1 reads SGHRS; CDR2 reads YFSETQ. The V and J ends lost 7 bases and 3 bases respectively, with 16 bases between them. CDR3 DNA: TGCGCCAGCGGAATGCGGATGGATGACACTGAAGCTTTCTTT. It codes for CASGMRMDDTEAFF.

The rearrangement joins TRBV5-1 to TRBJ1-1; possible D gene TRBD1, 5 bases. Germline lookup yields CDR1 SGHRS and CDR2 YFSETQ. The CDR3 spans 15 residues. The V end lost 4 bases, the J end lost 5 bases, and 18 bases lay between the germline ends. The CDR3 sequence: CASSAGTPRLTEAFF. DNA of the CDR3: TGCGCCAGCAGCGCTGGGACTCCCCGGTTGACTGAAGCTTTCTTT. Variable domain in full (rest from reference TRBV5-1 and TRBJ1-1): KAGVTQTPRYLIKTRGQQVTLSCSPISGHRSVSWYQQTPGQGLQFLFEYFSETQRNKGNFPGRFSGRQFSNSRSEMNVSTLELGDSALYLCASSAGTPRLTEAFFGQGTRLTVV.

This clone has just a few counts. Other DNA sequences in the sample encode the same CDR3. The chain has TRBV29-1 and TRBJ1-5; the D is unclear. Germline CDR1 reads SQVTM; CDR2 reads ANQGSEA. This CDR3 has 12 residues. V lost 4 bases and J lost 2, with 6 bases in between. The CDR3 spells CSVGWGNQPQHF. In DNA, the CDR3 is TGCAGCGTTGGATGGGGCAATCAGCCCCAGCATTTT.

Only a few counts were recorded for this clone. The genes are TRBV19 and TRBJ1-2; the match to TRBD1 covers 7 bases. The V gene's germline CDR1 is LNHDA and CDR2 SQIVND (reference sequence). With 5 bases clipped from V and 0 bases from J, the junction kept 9 bases outside the gene matches. This CDR3 has 16 residues. The chain's CDR3 is CASSHRDSQANYGYTF. The CDR3 DNA sequence: TGTGCCAGTAGTCACCGGGACAGTCAAGCTAACTATGGCTACACCTTC.

The chain links TRBV10-3 to TRBJ1-4; D perhaps matches TRBD1 (6 bases). Trimming removed 2 bases from V and 8 bases from J, with 9 bases in between. CDR3 size: 13 residues. From germline, CDR1 is ENHRY and CDR2 SYGVKD. The CDR3 spells CAISEPGAEKLFF. CDR3 nucleotide sequence: TGTGCCATCAGTGAGCCAGGGGCCGAAAAACTGTTTTTT.

V is TRBV7-2 and J is TRBJ1-2; 9 bases are a match to TRBD1. Germline lookup yields CDR1 SGHTA and CDR2 FQGNSA. The CDR3 is 14 residues long. After removal of 4 bases from V and 6 bases from J, the junction contained 6 bases not matched to a gene. The chain's CDR3 is CASSYGQGRDGYTF. The CDR3 DNA reads as TGTGCCAGCAGCTACGGACAGGGGCGGGATGGCTACACCTTC.

In regard to this clone: This sample includes further DNA sequences coding for the same CDR3. The chain combines TRBV7-2 with TRBJ1-1; D might be TRBD1 (5 bases). There are 13 residues in the CDR3. From germline, CDR1 is SGHTA and CDR2 FQGNSA. The V and J ends lost 5 bases and 2 bases respectively, with 9 bases between them. DNA for the CDR3: TGTGCCAGCAGCCGGGACGGAAACACTGAAGCTTTCTTT. This encodes CASSRDGNTEAFF. The full variable domain, in which reference TRBV7-2 and TRBJ1-1 provide the parts outside the CDR3, is GAGVSQSPSNKVTEKGKDVELRCDPISGHTALYWYRQSLGQGLEFLIYFQGNSAPDKSGLPSDRFSAERTGGSVSTLTIQRTQQEDSAVYLCASSRDGNTEAFFGQGTRLTVV.

The V and J genes are TRBV5-6 and TRBJ2-5; D may be TRBD2 (7 bases). The CDR3 is 16 residues long. The V and J ends lost 7 bases and 5 bases respectively, with 24 bases between them. Germline loops: CDR1 SGHDT, CDR2 YYEEEE. In DNA, the CDR3 is TGTGCCAGCTCGTCATCAGTGGGGGGGCTCTGGGAGACCCAGTACTTC. Amino acid sequence: CASSSSVGGLWETQYF.

This clone appeared once. The chain couples TRBV6-1 to TRBJ2-7; a possible D gene is TRBD1 (6 bases). Germline V gene lookup returns CDR1 MNHNS and CDR2 SASEGT. Trimming removed 6 bases from V and 7 bases from J, with 16 bases in between. This CDR3 contains 13 residues. The CDR3 DNA reads TGTGCCAGCAGGTTACTAGTTCAGGGGGAGCAGTACTTC. Amino acids: CASRLLVQGEQYF.

This clone was seen just once. J is TRBJ1-4 and V is TRBV5-6, with 7 bases matching TRBD1. The V gene's germline CDR1 is SGHDT and CDR2 YYEEEE. The CDR3 consists of 15 residues. Unmatched junction bases numbered 10, after V lost 3 bases and J lost 8 bases. The CDR3 loop reads CASSSSTGLVEKLFF. In DNA form, the CDR3 reads TGTGCCAGCAGCTCATCGACAGGGTTGGTCGAAAAACTGTTTTTT.

The chain joins TRBV9 to TRBJ2-7; D is possibly TRBD2 (5 bases). The CDR3 runs to 15 residues. The germline V gene encodes CDR1 SGDLS and CDR2 YYNGEE. V lost 0 bases, J lost 0 bases, and 10 bases lay in between. This CDR3 reads CASSVGELSSYEQYF. CDR3 nucleotides: TGTGCCAGCAGCGTAGGGGAGCTGAGCTCCTACGAGCAGTACTTC.

The genes are TRBV7-2 and TRBJ1-5; 9 bases are a match to TRBD1. The J segment lost 7 bases and the V segment lost 1 base, leaving 5 bases of the junction unmatched. The CDR3 sequence is 15 residues long. In germline, CDR1 is SGHTA, CDR2 FQGNSA. The CDR3 nucleotides are TGTGCCAGCAGCTTAGGGGACAGGGTTCGGCAGCCCCAGCATTTT. Residues: CASSLGDRVRQPQHF. Complete variable domain (other parts from reference TRBV7-2 and TRBJ1-5): GAGVSQSPSNKVTEKGKDVELRCDPISGHTALYWYRQSLGQGLEFLIYFQGNSAPDKSGLPSDRFSAERTGGSVSTLTIQRTQQEDSAVYLCASSLGDRVRQPQHFGDGTRLSIL.

V usage is TRBV7-3 and J usage is TRBJ1-2; no clear D gene. V was trimmed by 5 bases and J by 7 bases, leaving 11 bases between them. CDR1 is SGHTA, CDR2 FQGTGA, per germline. This CDR3 has 12 residues. The CDR3 region is CASSRGNLGYTF. In nucleotides, the CDR3 is TGTGCCAGCAGCCGCGGGAATCTTGGCTACACCTTC.

V and J are TRBV27 and TRBJ2-1, with TRBD1 as a possible D gene (6 bases). V dropped 2 bases and J dropped 10 bases, with 15 bases sitting between them. Germline CDR1 and CDR2: MNHEY and SMNVEV (reference sequence). This CDR3 has 14 amino acids. CDR3 sequence reads: CASSLKVGGYEQFF. The CDR3 nucleotides are TGTGCCAGCAGTTTAAAGGTTGGGGGCTACGAGCAGTTCTTC.

This clone appeared once. The chain joins TRBV6-6 to TRBJ2-3; no definite D call. V lost 7 bases to trimming and J lost 1 base, with 6 bases between them. Germline CDR1 is MNHNY and CDR2 is SVGAGI (reference sequence). The CDR3 sequence is 12 residues long. The CDR3 loop is CASKVGTDTQYF. The CDR3 nucleotides read TGTGCCAGCAAAGTGGGCACAGATACGCAGTATTTT.

The V and J genes are TRBV2 and TRBJ1-4; possibly TRBD1 for D (5 bases). CDR1 and CDR2 from the germline V gene are SNHLY and FYNNEI. The length of the CDR3 is 16 residues. V gave up 11 bases and J gave up 7 bases, with 26 bases separating them. The CDR3 nucleotides are TGTGCCGTACTCAACGGCAGGGCCGCGCCGATTGAAAAACTGTTTTTT. The encoded protein is CAVLNGRAAPIEKLFF. The full variable domain, rest sourced from reference TRBV2 and TRBJ1-4, is EPEVTQTPSHQVTQMGQEVILRCVPISNHLYFYWYRQILGQKVEFLVSFYNNEISEKSEIFDDQFSVERPDGSNFTLKIRSTKLEDSAMYFCAVLNGRAAPIEKLFFGSGTQLSVL.

This clone was seen once. V usage is TRBV5-1 and J usage is TRBJ2-1; TRBD1 might be the D (5 bases). Between the trimmed V and J ends, which lost 4 bases and 10 bases, there was a span of 15 bases. Germline V lookup: CDR1 SGHRS, CDR2 YFSETQ. This CDR3 has 13 amino acids. CDR3 residues: CASSAHQGSEQFF. The CDR3 DNA follows: TGCGCCAGCAGCGCCCATCAGGGAAGCGAGCAGTTCTTC.

The chain uses TRBV13 and TRBJ2-1, with D maybe TRBD2 (5 bases). Germline V gene data show CDR1 as PRHDT and CDR2 as FYEKMQ (reference sequence). The CDR3 sequence is 11 residues long. V lost 0 bases and J 15 bases, leaving 9 bases between the germline ends. The CDR3 DNA reads as TGTGCCAGCAGCTTAGGCCAAGGGAGGTTCTTC. Its translation: CASSLGQGRFF.

The CDR3 DNA sequence: TGCGCCAGCAGCCACCTCAGCGTGGGCAATCAGCCCCAGCATTTT. It specifies CASSHLSVGNQPQHF. V is TRBV4-1 and J is TRBJ1-5; D unclear. Trimming removed 3 bases at V and 2 bases at J, with 11 bases between. CDR3 size: 15 residues. The germline gives CDR1 MGHRA, CDR2 YSYEKL.

The chain employs TRBV19 and TRBJ2-5, with a tentative D call TRBD2 (7 bases). CDR1 is LNHDA, CDR2 SQIVND, per germline (reference sequence). V gave up 8 bases and J gave up 5 bases, with 18 bases separating them. The CDR3 runs to 14 residues. The CDR3 reads CASLGRGGQETQYF. In nucleotides, the CDR3 is TGTGCCAGTCTAGGGAGGGGGGGCCAGGAGACCCAGTACTTC. The full variable domain, in which reference TRBV19 and TRBJ2-5 provide the parts outside the CDR3, is DGGITQSPKYLFRKEGQNVTLSCEQNLNHDAMYWYRQDPGQGLRLIYYSQIVNDFQKGDIAEGYSVSREKKESFPLTVTSAQKNPTAFYLCASLGRGGQETQYFGPGTRLLVL.

The chain links TRBV7-3 to TRBJ2-5, with D unclear. Germline V CDR1 and CDR2: SGHTA, FQGTGA. There are 13 residues in the CDR3. V lost 0 bases and J lost 4, with 6 bases in between. In DNA form, the CDR3 reads TGTGCCAGCAGCTTAACGCTGGGAGAGACCCAGTACTTC. Encoded protein: CASSLTLGETQYF.

The rearrangement uses TRBV11-2 and TRBJ2-1; D uncertain. This CDR3 is built from 13 residues. Germline V CDR1 and CDR2: SGHAT, FQNNGV. The V and J ends lost 11 bases and 0 bases respectively, with 11 bases between them. CDR3 sequence reads: CASTASSYNEQFF. CDR3 DNA sequence: TGTGCCTCTACCGCCAGCTCCTACAATGAGCAGTTCTTC. Supplemented by reference TRBV11-2 and TRBJ2-1, the full variable domain reads EAGVAQSPRYKIIEKRQSVAFWCNPISGHATLYWYQQILGQGPKLLIQFQNNGVVDDSQLPKDRFSAERLKGVDSTLKIQPAKLEDSAVYLCASTASSYNEQFFGPGTRLTVL.

The chain has TRBV27 and TRBJ1-5; D is unclear. The CDR3 runs to 13 residues. V lost 2 bases, J lost 3 bases, and 5 bases lay in between. CDR1 is MNHEY, CDR2 SMNVEV, per germline (reference sequence). The CDR3 sequence is CASSLTYNQPQHF. CDR3 in DNA: TGTGCCAGCAGTTTAACCTACAATCAGCCCCAGCATTTT.

This chain connects TRBV2 to TRBJ2-5; D possibly matches TRBD1 or TRBD2 (6 bases each). V shed 2 bases and J shed 9 bases, with 13 bases lying between them. This CDR3 has 13 amino acids. The germline V gene has CDR1 SNHLY and CDR2 FYNNEI. CDR3 sequence (DNA): TGTGCCAGCAGTGAAATTAAGGGGGAGGCCCAGTACTTC. It codes for CASSEIKGEAQYF.

The V gene is TRBV28, the J gene TRBJ1-2, with 9 bases identical to TRBD1. V trimming: 7 bases; J trimming: 1 base; junction bases outside the gene matches: 13. Germline V gene data show CDR1 as MDHEN and CDR2 as SYDVKM. The CDR3 spans 17 residues. CDR3 region: CASTARGQGYFNYGYTF. For the CDR3, the DNA is TGTGCCAGCACCGCAAGGGGACAGGGCTACTTTAACTATGGCTACACCTTC.

This clone was counted once. The chain is built from TRBV14 and TRBJ2-4; possibly TRBD2 for D (6 bases). This CDR3 is 14 amino acids long. Trimming removed 4 bases at V and 6 bases at J, with 13 bases between. The V gene's germline CDR1 is SGHDN and CDR2 FVKESK. The CDR3: CASSPTTSGNIQYF. The CDR3 DNA reads TGTGCCAGCAGCCCCACGACTAGTGGAAACATTCAGTACTTC.

V gene TRBV5-7 combines with J gene TRBJ1-2; possible D gene TRBD1, 6 bases. TRBV5-7 is placed among ORFs of uncertain function. Trimming removed 4 bases from V and 7 bases from J, with 11 bases in between. CDR3 length: 12 residues. The CDR3: CASSRGEAGYTF. CDR3 bases: TGTGCCAGCAGCAGGGGGGAGGCTGGCTACACCTTC.

This clone has a handful of counts. The chain recombines TRBV27 with TRBJ2-2; D not resolved. This CDR3 comprises 14 residues. V gave up 6 bases and J gave up 3 bases, with 11 bases separating them. Germline V gene sequence: CDR1 MNHEY, CDR2 SMNVEV (reference sequence). In DNA form, the CDR3 reads TGTGCCAGCAGCCTGACTGATTACACCGGGGAGCTGTTTTTT. It translates to CASSLTDYTGELFF.

This clone was found once. The gene calls are TRBV5-4 and TRBJ2-3, with D possibly matching TRBD2 (6 bases). The ends were cut back, 3 bases at V and 2 bases at J, with 10 bases in the middle. This CDR3 spans 14 amino acids. The germline CDR1 and CDR2 sequences are SGHNT and YYREEE (reference sequence). The CDR3 loop is CASSSGGPTDTQYF. The CDR3 region has the DNA TGTGCCAGCAGCTCCGGGGGACCCACAGATACGCAGTATTTT. Full variable domain (outside the CDR3, taken from reference TRBV5-4 and TRBJ2-3): ETGVTQSPTHLIKTRGQQVTLRCSSQSGHNTVSWYQQALGQGPQFIFQYYREEENGRGNFPPRFSGLQFPNYSSELNVNALELDDSALYLCASSSGGPTDTQYFGPGTRLTVL.

In DNA form, the CDR3 reads TGTGCCAGCAGCCTCCACTCGGAGGGGGCTTTATACGAGCAGTACTTC. This sequence encodes CASSLHSEGALYEQYF. The rearrangement uses TRBV9 and TRBJ2-7; perhaps TRBD1 as D (7 bases). CDR1 is SGDLS, CDR2 YYNGEE, per germline. The V and J ends lost 4 bases and 4 bases respectively, with 21 bases between them. The CDR3 is made up of 16 amino acids.

The rearrangement joins TRBV9 to TRBJ2-3, with a tentative D call TRBD1 (5 bases). The ends were cut back, 5 bases at V and 1 base at J, with 17 bases in the middle. Per the germline V gene, CDR1 is SGDLS and CDR2 is YYNGEE. This CDR3 spans 16 amino acids. In DNA, the CDR3 is TGTGCCAGCAGTGATCCTCGGACAAGTCGCACAGATACGCAGTATTTT. This gives the protein CASSDPRTSRTDTQYF. The whole variable domain, remainder taken from reference TRBV9 and TRBJ2-3, is DSGVTQTPKHLITATGQRVTLRCSPRSGDLSVYWYQQSLDQGLQFLIQYYNGEERAKGNILERFSAQQFPDLHSELNLSSLELGDSALYFCASSDPRTSRTDTQYFGPGTRLTVL.